This TCR beta chain was profiled in a study of T cells in Graves' hyperthyroidism and ophthalmopathy. Ophthalmopathy patients had moderate-to-severe active disease, CAS ≥3, NOSPECS ≥4, and disease duration under 3 months. This clonotype was counted a few times. What it recognizes is unknown. Study observations and caveats: Expanded thyroid clonotypes (above 0.001) were mostly also found in blood.

RNA transcripts gave rise to amplified TCR beta CDR3 regions. A set of HTBI primers served as the primers for a first-round RT-PCR of the TCR CDR3. MiXCR, run by TCRdb on the multiplex PCR reads, gives a single entry per CDR3 protein. The sample holds about 460,000 distinct CDR3 sequences, about 20% seen once. The CDR3 is made up of 16 amino acids. Germline V gene sequence: CDR1 MNHNS, CDR2 SASEGT. V lost 10 bases and J 0 bases, leaving 18 bases between the germline ends. The receptor was isolated from a woman aged 70-85 years with Graves' ophthalmopathy. Sequencing was carried out using blood. The chain links TRBV6-1 to TRBJ1-4; possible D gene TRBD1, 5 bases. This CDR3 is CAIATGTGATNEKLFF. CDR3 in DNA: TGTGCCATTGCGACCGGGACCGGAGCAACTAATGAAAAACTGTTTTTT.